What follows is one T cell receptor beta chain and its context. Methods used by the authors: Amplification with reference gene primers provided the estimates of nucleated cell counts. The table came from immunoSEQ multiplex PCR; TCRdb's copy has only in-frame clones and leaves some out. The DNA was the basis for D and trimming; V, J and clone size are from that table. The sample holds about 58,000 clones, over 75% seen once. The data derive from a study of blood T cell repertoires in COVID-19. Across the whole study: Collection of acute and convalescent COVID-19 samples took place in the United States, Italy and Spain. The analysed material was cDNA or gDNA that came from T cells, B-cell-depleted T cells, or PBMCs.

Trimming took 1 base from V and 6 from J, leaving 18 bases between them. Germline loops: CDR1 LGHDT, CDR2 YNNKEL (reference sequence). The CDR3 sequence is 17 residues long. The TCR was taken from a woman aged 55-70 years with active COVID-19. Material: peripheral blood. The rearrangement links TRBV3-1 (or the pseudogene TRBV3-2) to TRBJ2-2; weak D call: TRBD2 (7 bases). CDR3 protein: CASSQVSGGPTAGELFF. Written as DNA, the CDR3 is TGTGCCAGCAGCCAAGTGTCCGGGGGGCCGACAGCCGGGGAGCTGTTTTTT.